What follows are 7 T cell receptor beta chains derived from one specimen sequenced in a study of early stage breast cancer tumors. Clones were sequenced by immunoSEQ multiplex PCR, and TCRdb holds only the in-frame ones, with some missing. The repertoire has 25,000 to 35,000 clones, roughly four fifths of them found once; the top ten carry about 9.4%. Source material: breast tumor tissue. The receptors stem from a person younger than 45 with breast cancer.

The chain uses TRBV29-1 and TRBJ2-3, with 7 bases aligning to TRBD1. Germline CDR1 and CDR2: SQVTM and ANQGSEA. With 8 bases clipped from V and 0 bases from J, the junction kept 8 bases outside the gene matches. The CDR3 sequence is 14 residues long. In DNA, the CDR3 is TGCAGCACCGGACAGGCCACTAGCACAGATACGCAGTATTTT. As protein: CSTGQATSTDTQYF.

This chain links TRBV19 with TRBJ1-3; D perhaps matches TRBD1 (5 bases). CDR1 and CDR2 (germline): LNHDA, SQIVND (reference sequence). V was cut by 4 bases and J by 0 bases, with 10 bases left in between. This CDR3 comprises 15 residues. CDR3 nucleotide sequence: TGTGCCAGTAGTAGACAGTTTTACTCTGGAAACACCATATATTTT. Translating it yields CASSRQFYSGNTIYF.

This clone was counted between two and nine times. The CDR3 DNA reads TGTGCCTGGAGTCCTCGACAGGGACCCTATGGCTACACCTTC. Translating gives CAWSPRQGPYGYTF. The V and J genes are TRBV30 and TRBJ1-2; TRBD1 aligns across 7 bases. CDR3 length equals 14 residues. Germline V CDR1 and CDR2: GTSNPN, SVGIG (reference sequence). V lost 2 bases to trimming and J lost 4 bases; unmatched junction nucleotides: 7.

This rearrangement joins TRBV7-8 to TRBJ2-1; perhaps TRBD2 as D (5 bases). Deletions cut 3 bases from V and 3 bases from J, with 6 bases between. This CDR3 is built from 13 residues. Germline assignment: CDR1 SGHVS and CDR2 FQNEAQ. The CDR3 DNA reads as TGTGCCAGCAGCTTCGGGATCTACAATGAGCAGTTCTTC. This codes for CASSFGIYNEQFF.

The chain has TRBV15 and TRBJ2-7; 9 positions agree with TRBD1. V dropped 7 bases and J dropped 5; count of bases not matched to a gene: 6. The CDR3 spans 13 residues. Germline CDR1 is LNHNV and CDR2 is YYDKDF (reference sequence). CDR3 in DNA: TGTGCCACCAACATACAGGGGGCGAACGAGCAGTACTTC. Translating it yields CATNIQGANEQYF.

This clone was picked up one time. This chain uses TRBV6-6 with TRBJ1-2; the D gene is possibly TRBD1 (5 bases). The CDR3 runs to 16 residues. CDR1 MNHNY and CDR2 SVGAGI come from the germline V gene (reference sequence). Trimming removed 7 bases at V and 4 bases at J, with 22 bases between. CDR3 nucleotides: TGTGCCAGCACTCCGAGGATAGACAGCCGCCTCTATGGCTACACCTTC. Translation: CASTPRIDSRLYGYTF.

The DNA of the CDR3 is TGCAGCGTTGCCGGCCTGGAGGGCTACACCTTC. This sequence encodes CSVAGLEGYTF. V is TRBV29-1 and J is TRBJ1-2; D not resolved. This CDR3 is 11 amino acids long. Trimming took off 4 bases at V and 8 bases at J, with 11 bases between the two ends. Germline assignment: CDR1 SQVTM and CDR2 ANQGSEA.